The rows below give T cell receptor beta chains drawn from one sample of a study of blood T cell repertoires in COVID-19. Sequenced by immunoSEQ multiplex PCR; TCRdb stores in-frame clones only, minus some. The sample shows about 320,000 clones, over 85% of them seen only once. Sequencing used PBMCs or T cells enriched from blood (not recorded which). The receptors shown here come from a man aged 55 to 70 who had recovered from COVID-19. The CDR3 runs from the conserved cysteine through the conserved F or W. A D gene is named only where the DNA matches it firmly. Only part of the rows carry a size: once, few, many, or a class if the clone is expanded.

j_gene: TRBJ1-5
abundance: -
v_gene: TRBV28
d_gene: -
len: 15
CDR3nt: TGTGCCAGCAGAGGTACAGCTTATAGCAATCAGCCCCAGCATTTT
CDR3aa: CASRGTAYSNQPQHF

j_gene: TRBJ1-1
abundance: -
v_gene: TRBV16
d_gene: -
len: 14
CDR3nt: TGTGCCAGCAGCCCAAAGCGGGAGGGGACTGAAGCTTTCTTT
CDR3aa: CASSPKREGTEAFF

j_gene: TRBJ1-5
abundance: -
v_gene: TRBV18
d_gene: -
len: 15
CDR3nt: TGTGCCAGCTCACTCGAAACAGGTAGCAATCAGCCCCAGCATTTT
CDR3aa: CASSLETGSNQPQHF

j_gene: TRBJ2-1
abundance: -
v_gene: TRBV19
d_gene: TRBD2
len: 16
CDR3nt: TGTGCCAGTAGTATCGGACTAGCGGCCTCCTACAATGAGCAGTTCTTC
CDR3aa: CASSIGLAASYNEQFF

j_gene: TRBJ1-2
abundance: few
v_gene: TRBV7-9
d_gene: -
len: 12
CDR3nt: TGTGCCAGCAGCATGGGTACAGGAGGCTACACCTTC
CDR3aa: CASSMGTGGYTF

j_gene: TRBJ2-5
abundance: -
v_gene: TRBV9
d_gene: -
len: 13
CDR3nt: TGTGCCAGCAGCGTAGAGGGACAAGAGGCCCAGTACTTC
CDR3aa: CASSVEGQEAQYF

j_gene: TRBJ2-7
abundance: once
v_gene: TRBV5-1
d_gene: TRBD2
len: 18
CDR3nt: TGCGCCAGCAGCTTGTTAGCGGGAGGCCACGCAGGGGTCCACGAGCAGTACTTC
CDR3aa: CASSLLAGGHAGVHEQYF

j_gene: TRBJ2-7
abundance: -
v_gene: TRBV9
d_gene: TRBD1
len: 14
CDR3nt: TGTGCCAGCAGCGTAGGGGGACAGGGGCTCGAGCAGTACTTC
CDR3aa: CASSVGGQGLEQYF

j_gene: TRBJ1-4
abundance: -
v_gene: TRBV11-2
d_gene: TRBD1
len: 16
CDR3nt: TGTGCCAGCAGCCAGGGGGTGAATCGCGTGAATGAAAAACTGTTTTTT
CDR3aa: CASSQGVNRVNEKLFF

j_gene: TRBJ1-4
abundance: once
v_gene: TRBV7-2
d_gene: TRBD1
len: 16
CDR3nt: TGTGCCAGCAGCCAAGATGGGACAGGGGATAATGAAAAACTGTTTTTT
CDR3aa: CASSQDGTGDNEKLFF

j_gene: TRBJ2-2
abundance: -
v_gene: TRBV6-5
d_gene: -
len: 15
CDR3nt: TGTGCCAGCAGTTACGATCGTCCGGGCACCGGGGAGCTGTTTTTT
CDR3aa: CASSYDRPGTGELFF

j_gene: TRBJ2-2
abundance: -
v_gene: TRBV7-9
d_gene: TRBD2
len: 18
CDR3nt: TGTGCCAGCAGCTTAACTAGCGGGGGGTCAGTGACCACCGGGGAGCTGTTTTTT
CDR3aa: CASSLTSGGSVTTGELFF

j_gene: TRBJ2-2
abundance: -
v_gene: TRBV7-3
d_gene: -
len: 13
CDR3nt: TGTGCCAGCTCAAGTGGAGACACCGGGGAGCTGTTTTTT
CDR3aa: CASSSGDTGELFF

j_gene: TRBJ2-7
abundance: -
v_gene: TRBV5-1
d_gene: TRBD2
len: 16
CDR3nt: TGCGCCAGCAGCTTGGGACTAGCGGGAGGCGTTGGCGAGCAGTACTTC
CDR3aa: CASSLGLAGGVGEQYF

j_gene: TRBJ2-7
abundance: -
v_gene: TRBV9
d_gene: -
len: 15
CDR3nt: TGTGCCAGCACCAAAGGCAGCGGGTACGACTACGAGCAGTACTTC
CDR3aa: CASTKGSGYDYEQYF

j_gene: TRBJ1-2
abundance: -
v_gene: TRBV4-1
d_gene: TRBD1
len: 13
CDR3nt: TGCGCCAGCAGCCCGACAGGGATTCTAGGCTACACCTTC
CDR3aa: CASSPTGILGYTF

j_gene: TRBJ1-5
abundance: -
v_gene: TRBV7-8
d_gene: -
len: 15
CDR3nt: TGTGCCAGCAGCTTAATAGGCGGGCAGGTAGTGCCCCAGCATTTT
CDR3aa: CASSLIGGQVVPQHF

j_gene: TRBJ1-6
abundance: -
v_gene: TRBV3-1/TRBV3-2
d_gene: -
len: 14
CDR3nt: TGTGCCAGCAGCCAACCGGGGTTTAATTCACCCCTCCACTTT
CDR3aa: CASSQPGFNSPLHF

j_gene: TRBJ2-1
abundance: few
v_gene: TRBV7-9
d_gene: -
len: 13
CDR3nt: TGTGCCAGCGCCTCTCGGAGGGGGCATGAGCAGTTCTTC
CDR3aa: CASASRRGHEQFF

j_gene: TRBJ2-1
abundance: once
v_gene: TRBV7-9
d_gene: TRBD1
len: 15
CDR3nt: TGTGCCAGCAGCGGGGGACAGGGGCGCAACAATGAGCAGTTCTTC
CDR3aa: CASSGGQGRNNEQFF

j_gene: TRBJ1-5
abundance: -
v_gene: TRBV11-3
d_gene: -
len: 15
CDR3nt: TGTGCCAGCAGCCAAGGGGCACATAGCAATCAGCCCCAGCATTTT
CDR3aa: CASSQGAHSNQPQHF

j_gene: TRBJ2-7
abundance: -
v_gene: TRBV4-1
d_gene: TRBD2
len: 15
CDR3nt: TGCGCCAGCAGCCAACCCGGGGGGGGCAAATACGAGCAGTACTTC
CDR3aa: CASSQPGGGKYEQYF

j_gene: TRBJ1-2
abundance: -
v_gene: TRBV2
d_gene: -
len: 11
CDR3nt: TGTGCCAGCAGTGTTTCCGTGGGCTACACCTTC
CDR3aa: CASSVSVGYTF

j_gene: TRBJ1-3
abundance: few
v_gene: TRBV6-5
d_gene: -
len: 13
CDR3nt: TGTGCCAGCGATTGGGCCCCGGGAAACACCATATATTTT
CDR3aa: CASDWAPGNTIYF

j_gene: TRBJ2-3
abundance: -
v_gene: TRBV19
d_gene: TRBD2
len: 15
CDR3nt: TGTGCCAGTAGTTTCACTAGCGGGAGCACAGATACGCAGTATTTT
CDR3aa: CASSFTSGSTDTQYF

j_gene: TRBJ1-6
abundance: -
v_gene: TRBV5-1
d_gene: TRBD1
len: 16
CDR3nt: TGCGCCAGCAGTTTTACGGGACAGGGCCTTAATTCACCCCTCCACTTT
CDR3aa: CASSFTGQGLNSPLHF

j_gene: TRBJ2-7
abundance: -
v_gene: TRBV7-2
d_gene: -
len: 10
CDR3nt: TGTGCCAGCGGTAGCTACGAGCAGTACTTC
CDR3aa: CASGSYEQYF

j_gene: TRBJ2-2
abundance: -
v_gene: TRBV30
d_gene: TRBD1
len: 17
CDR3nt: TGTGCCTGGAGTGTACGGCAGGGGGCGCGGAACACCGGGGAGCTGTTTTTT
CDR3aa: CAWSVRQGARNTGELFF

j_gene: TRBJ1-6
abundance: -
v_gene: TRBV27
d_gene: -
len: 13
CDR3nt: TGTGCCAGCAGTTTACGGGAGAGTTCACCCCTCCACTTT
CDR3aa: CASSLRESSPLHF

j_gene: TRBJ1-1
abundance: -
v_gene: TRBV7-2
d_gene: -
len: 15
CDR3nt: TGTGCCAGCAGCTTAGGTCAGGTGCTGAGCACTGAAGCTTTCTTT
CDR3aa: CASSLGQVLSTEAFF

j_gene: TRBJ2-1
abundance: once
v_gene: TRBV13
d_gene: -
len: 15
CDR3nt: TGTGCCAGCAGCTTAGGGTCTCAGAGAAGCGATGAGCAGTTCTTC
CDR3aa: CASSLGSQRSDEQFF